This T cell receptor beta chain is from a study of shared clonotypes between healthy human individuals. This CDR3 is built from 16 residues. The germline V gene has CDR1 SGHNT and CDR2 YYREEE (reference sequence). V gave up 4 bases and J gave up 4 bases; unmatched junction bases: 11. Profiling relied on immunoSEQ multiplex PCR, and the TCRdb table lists in-frame clones only, not all of them. In the table there are about 1.5 million clones, under 99% of which are singletons. The rearrangement uses TRBV5-4 and TRBJ2-1; 7 bases match TRBD2. This TCR came from a man younger than 40 in good health. Sequencing was performed on naive CD4+ T cells sorted from blood. As for subset: CD45RA+ positively selected. CDR3 coding DNA: TGTGCCAGCAGCACCTCACTCGCGGGGGAATACAATGAGCAGTTCTTC. Protein sequence: CASSTSLAGEYNEQFF.